This TCR beta chain was captured in a study of tumor-infiltrating lymphocytes in primary liver carcinoma. Study conclusions and caveats: The proportion of top clones found throughout all five tumor regions was only about 8-25%.

CDR1 MNHEY and CDR2 SVGAGI come from the germline V gene. The CDR3 length is 14 residues. With a constant-region primer, TCR beta cDNA was made from 450 to 550 ng of total RNA. What produced the TCR beta libraries was three nested multiplex PCR rounds using slightly modified ARM-PCR. It was with TRBV1-TRBV30 forward primers and a C-beta reverse primer that the first two PCR rounds were run, at roughly 10 cycles each. TCRdb reprocessed the multiplex PCR reads via MiXCR and lists one record per CDR3 protein. In the table there are 90,000 to 150,000 distinct CDR3 sequences, 50% to 65% of which are singletons. Taking roughly 20-32 mg of unsorted bulk tissue, the authors co-extracted RNA and DNA. For this clonotype: Its antigen is not known. At one of its ends the junction is not consistent with the germline gene, which may arise from a read error.

Sequencing input: liver tumor tissue from sampling region 1. The sample's subset: tumor region T1, superior pole. This receptor was identified in a woman aged 55 to 70 with primary liver carcinoma and hepatitis B virus infection. The V gene is TRBV6-5, the J gene TRBJ1-5, with D unclear. The CDR3 DNA follows: TGTACCAGCAGCCCCGGTGGTAGCGATCAGCCCCAGCATTTT. It encodes CTSSPGGSDQPQHF.